Listed here is a single T cell receptor (beta chain). Its specificity is unknown. Cells stained for CD3, CD4, CD8, CD45RA and CD27 were sorted into four subsets. An equimolar mix of two oligonucleotides served as the beta constant-region primer for TRBC1 and TRBC2. Four rounds of PCR amplified the ligated cDNA using nested alpha and beta constant-region primers plus SP2. A 12-nucleotide UMI and the SP2 primer were added to the cDNA 3' end by oligonucleotide ligation. TCRdb reprocessed the UMI-ligation and nested PCR reads with MiXCR, giving one entry per CDR3 protein. The table shows about 160,000 distinct CDR3 sequences, with over 20% occurring only once. The data are from a study of naive and memory T cell subsets. Study-wide findings and caveats: Naive repertoires, especially CD8, held a few larger clonotypes, possibly memory cells re-expressing CD45RA. TCR counts from RNA may reflect activation-linked expression changes.

Trimming removed 7 bases from V and 9 bases from J, with 28 bases in between. The CDR3 contains 16 residues. CDR1 is MNHNS, CDR2 SASEGT, per germline. This chain links TRBV6-1 with TRBJ2-7; no clear D gene. Source material: naive CD4+ T cells from blood. The sequence was obtained from a human donor in good health. CDR3 in amino acids: CASTPPWVAASRVQYF. In DNA, the CDR3 is TGTGCCAGCACCCCCCCGTGGGTAGCTGCCTCTCGTGTGCAGTACTTC.